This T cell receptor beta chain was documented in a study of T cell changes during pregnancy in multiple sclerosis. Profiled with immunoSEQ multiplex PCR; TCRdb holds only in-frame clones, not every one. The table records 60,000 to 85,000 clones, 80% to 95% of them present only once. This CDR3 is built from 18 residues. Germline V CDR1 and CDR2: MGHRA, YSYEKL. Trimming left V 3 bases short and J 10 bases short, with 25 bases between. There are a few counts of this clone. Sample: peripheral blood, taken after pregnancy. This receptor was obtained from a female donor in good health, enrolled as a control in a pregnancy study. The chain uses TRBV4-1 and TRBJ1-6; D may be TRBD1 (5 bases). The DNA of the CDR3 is TGCGCCAGCAGCCACCACGAAGTTAGACAGTTTGATCAGTCACCCCTCCACTTT. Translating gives CASSHHEVRQFDQSPLHF.